This TCR beta chain was recovered during a study of CD8+ T cells in alopecia areata (dated 2018 in TCRdb). General notes on the study: The treated patients, all with moderate-to-severe alopecia areata, were enrolled in an open-label pilot trial of oral tofacitinib given at 5 to 10 mg twice daily. Biopsies were taken from tofacitinib-treated patients at baseline and at 4 and 24 weeks of treatment, and a later scalp biopsy was taken in several of the tofacitinib-treated patients. The study used high-throughput TCRbeta sequencing to examine T cell clonal expansion in alopecia areata, in both the C3H/HeJ mouse model and human patients. Disease severity in treated patients was measured with the SALT score, which quantifies the percentage of affected scalp surface area. Scalp clonality was compared among normal scalp (n=4), patchy alopecia areata scalp (n=8), and alopecia totalis/universalis scalp (n=8). In humans, TCRbeta sequencing was performed on scalp tissue and on sorted CD4+ and CD8+ peripheral blood T cells from healthy controls and from patients with patchy or totalis/universalis alopecia areata. Tofacitinib was administered for 6 to 18 months, and 6 months of follow-up off drug were then conducted to assess delayed response and recurrence. RNA was extracted with the PAXgene miRNA kit for fixed scalp, the miRNeasy kit for PBMCs, and the RNeasy kit for mouse skin. TCRbeta CDR3 regions were amplified by immunoSEQ multiplex PCR with 35 Vbeta forward and 13 Jbeta reverse primers.

The library was generated by the immunoSEQ multiplex PCR assay. RNA was extracted from all samples and reverse transcribed into cDNA as template for TCR sequencing. First-strand cDNA was synthesized with SuperScript III using a 2:1 mix of oligo-dT and random hexamers. A synthetic immune receptor repertoire was used to assess amplification bias, and residual bias was removed computationally. The original methods were these. After raw reads were preprocessed to remove errors, the CDR3 was defined following IMGT conventions as running from the conserved cysteine to phenylalanine. Clonality was computed as 1 minus the Shannon entropy, with the entropy normalized by log2 of the number of productive unique TCRs. Scalp TCRbeta sequences were cross-referenced with sorted blood CD4 and CD8 repertoires so that the CD4 or CD8 identity of scalp clones could be inferred. TCRdb provides this immuneACCESS table in a form limited to in-frame rearrangements. Some clones are lacking; in checked studies, under half of them reflect an unresolved V gene, and why the rest are absent is not known. V, J and clone size are those of that table, while D and trimming were read from the DNA. This sample gives a few hundred thousand clones in total; around three fifths of them show up just once. Together, the top ten hold roughly 0.88% of the sample.

A remark on this clone: Its antigen remains undetermined. Base qualities are not at hand, and no much larger clone is one base apart.

The study at large found these results: Compared with normal scalp, lesional scalp had higher clonality and more expanded CD8+ clones, particularly in alopecia totalis/universalis, a pattern that suggests antigenic drive. Because the treated cohort was small and included a single nonresponder, larger studies are needed to assess links between baseline CD8+ expansion and response. With tofacitinib, both scalp clonality and the number of expanded CD8+ clones among the top 100 scalp clones went down significantly. Unlike mouse skin, where gammadelta T cells dominate, normal human skin contains resident alphabeta T cells that get sequenced too, which complicates analysis of the scalp TCR repertoire. During tofacitinib treatment, many expanded lesional clones remained in scalp and blood, and this persistence may partly explain relapse after treatment is stopped. Shared TCR sequences between patients were less evident than in mice, which may be partly attributable to HLA diversity in the patient population.

The intended sense of this specimen's treatment or condition label: oral pan-JAK inhibitor, 5-10 mg twice daily. Lesional scalp punch biopsies and peripheral blood were obtained from alopecia areata patients. PBMCs were separated by density centrifugation and stained for CD3, CD4 and CD8, after which CD4+ and CD8+ T cells were sorted on a FACSAria. Via the germline V gene, CDR1 is ENHRY and CDR2 SYGVKD. Its CDR3 holds 11 amino acids, cysteine through phenylalanine. Kept here is only the CDR3 DNA, which spans 33 bases and is read in frame from base 1. Trimming removed 4 bases from V and 8 bases from J, leaving 8 bases between the germline ends.

The sample consisted of CD4+ T cells sorted from blood, taken at week 52, from a patient treated with tofacitinib. Here the chain combines TRBV10-3 and TRBJ1-1; too little of a D gene remains to name it. The receptor was derived from a human donor with alopecia areata. The CDR3 region: CAISAADEAFF. The nucleotide sequence reads as follows: TGTGCCATCAGTGCGGCAGACGAAGCTTTCTTT.